This T cell receptor (beta chain) was identified in a study of Ad26.COV2.S vaccination and SARS-CoV-2 variants. Study information: Once or twice, 56 days apart, Ad26.COV2.S was delivered intramuscularly.

Clones were sequenced by immunoSEQ multiplex PCR, and TCRdb holds only the in-frame ones, with some missing. This table holds around 340,000 clones, 75% to 90% found once. This CDR3 has 16 residues. V shed 2 bases and J 8 bases; nucleotides not matched to a gene: 7. Per the germline V gene, CDR1 is LGHNA and CDR2 is YSLEER. Treatment described: around 19 received Ad26.COV2.S at low or high dose, single or two shots; 5 received placebo; per-sample allocation not given. All samples were drawn on day 63, counting from the first vaccine or placebo injection. In Boston, an adult donor aged 18-55 years took part.

The receptor's source is a person between 18 and 60 years old who received the Ad26.COV2.S COVID-19 vaccine or a placebo. Sequences were derived from peripheral blood, sampled in a trial of Ad26.COV2.S vaccine versus placebo. The V and J genes are TRBV4-3 and TRBJ2-1; TRBD2 agrees at 12 bases. CDR3 nucleotide sequence: TGCGCCAGCAGCCAAACGCTAGCGGGGGGGCGGGATGAGCAGTTCTTC. It specifies CASSQTLAGGRDEQFF.